These 17 T cell receptor beta chains originate from one sample sequenced in a study of shared clonotypes between healthy human individuals. Libraries were prepared by immunoSEQ multiplex PCR; TCRdb keeps only in-frame clonotypes and omits some of them. The data contain about 1.1 million clones, around three quarters of them singletons. Specimen: memory CD4+ T cells from PBMCs. Indicated subset: CD45RA-negative fraction. The receptors here all came from a man in his late teens or twenties in good health. Some clones in this sample may be carry-over from other donors' samples.

As for this clone: A far more abundant clone sits one base away, making this likely a read error. This sample includes further DNA sequences coding for the same CDR3. The rearrangement joins TRBV7-8 to TRBJ2-1, with 8 positions matching TRBD2. The V and J ends lost 1 base and 5 bases, in that order; junction bases with no gene match: 4. Germline CDR1 and CDR2: SGHVS and FQNEAQ. This CDR3 has 15 residues. In nucleotides, the CDR3 is TGTGCCAGCAGCTTAGGGCTAGCGGGTAACAATGAGCAGTTCTTC. Translation: CASSLGLAGNNEQFF.

This chain joins TRBV5-1 and TRBJ2-5; TRBD2 matches at 11 bases. Germline loops: CDR1 SGHRS, CDR2 YFSETQ. The junction had 5 bases not matched to a gene; V was cut back by 4 bases and J by 3 bases. This CDR3 contains 15 residues. The CDR3 region is CASSKGTSGKETQYF. CDR3 bases: TGCGCCAGCAGCAAGGGGACTAGCGGTAAAGAGACCCAGTACTTC.

The V and J genes are TRBV6-4 and TRBJ2-5; D call uncertain. The length of the CDR3 is 18 residues. Trimming left V 7 bases short and J 9 bases short, with 33 bases between. Germline CDR1 reads MRHNA; CDR2 reads SNTAGT. Here the CDR3 DNA reads TGTGCCAGCACCCTACCCCAGGATAGAATCGCCACGGGTAAGTCCCAGTACTTC. It encodes CASTLPQDRIATGKSQYF.

The chain uses TRBV5-6 and TRBJ2-5, with 8 bases fitting TRBD2. The CDR3 contains 15 residues. V shed 4 bases, J shed 5 bases, and the junction held 10 bases outside the gene matches. Germline V lookup: CDR1 SGHDT, CDR2 YYEEEE. CDR3 sequence (DNA): TGTGCCAGCAGCGCGGGGGGAGGTCTACGGGAGACCCAGTACTTC. It encodes CASSAGGGLRETQYF.

This clone was detected only once. CDR3 amino acids: CASSYGPYYEQYF. CDR3 nucleotide sequence: TGTGCCAGCAGTTACGGGCCCTACTACGAGCAGTACTTC. The chain is built from TRBV6-6 and TRBJ2-7; no clear D gene. The CDR3 has 13 amino acids. Germline lookup yields CDR1 MNHNY and CDR2 SVGAGI (reference sequence). With 2 bases removed from V and 3 bases from J, the gap between germline ends came to 8 bases.

About this clone itself: It may be a read error: a sequence one base away is much more abundant. The chain employs TRBV7-8 and TRBJ2-7, with unresolved D. The CDR3 consists of 13 residues. V was pared by 1 base and J by 5 bases, with 9 bases between. The germline CDR1 and CDR2 sequences are SGHVS and FQNEAQ. The DNA for the CDR3 is TGTGCCAGCAGCTTAGACCTTGGGGACGAGCAGTACTTC. Residues: CASSLDLGDEQYF.

The chain links TRBV28 to TRBJ2-1; no clear D gene. CDR1 is MDHEN, CDR2 SYDVKM, per germline. Trimming shortened V by 2 bases and J by 6 bases, and 11 bases separated the two germline ends. CDR3 length: 14 residues. In DNA, the CDR3 is TGTGCCAGCAGTTTACTAGTAAGGGTCAATGAGCAGTTCTTC. Amino acid sequence: CASSLLVRVNEQFF.

This clone has a handful of counts. The genes are TRBV19 and TRBJ2-7, with D possibly being TRBD2 (7 bases). Looked up from germline, CDR1 is LNHDA and CDR2 is SQIVND (reference sequence). Trimming pared 4 bases from V and 3 bases from J, leaving 13 bases between. The CDR3 totals 14 residues. CDR3 in amino acids: CASSKVGGLYEQYF. DNA for the CDR3: TGTGCCAGTAGTAAGGTCGGGGGGCTCTACGAGCAGTACTTC.

V is TRBV28 and J is TRBJ2-7, with no clear D. The CDR3 consists of 15 residues. The germline CDR1 and CDR2 sequences are MDHEN and SYDVKM. Trimming removed 3 bases at V and 0 bases at J, with 12 bases between. The CDR3 is CASSFEWLSSYEQYF. As DNA, the CDR3 is TGTGCCAGCAGTTTTGAGTGGCTAAGCTCCTACGAGCAGTACTTC.

J is TRBJ1-4 and V is TRBV28, with 11 bases aligning to TRBD1. The ends lost 5 bases at V and 4 bases at J; junction bases unmatched: 12. Germline V gives CDR1 MDHEN, CDR2 SYDVKM. The CDR3 is 18 amino acids. The CDR3, as DNA: TGTGCCAGCAGTGGACAGGGGGCCCTTCCCACCTATAATGAAAAACTGTTTTTT. Encoded protein: CASSGQGALPTYNEKLFF.

This clone was seen a few times. This chain uses TRBV5-4 with TRBJ2-3; no clear D gene. Trimming removed 10 bases at V and 4 bases at J, with 25 bases between. Germline V CDR1 and CDR2: SGHNT, YYREEE (reference sequence). CDR3 length equals 16 residues. DNA of the CDR3: TGTGCCGCGAAGACTGCGGAGCTACAATCAGCAGATACGCAGTATTTT. Its translation: CAAKTAELQSADTQYF.

The chain has TRBV5-6 and TRBJ1-3; D is uncertain. The CDR3 has 16 amino acids. V lost 4 bases and J lost 0, with 14 bases in between. Germline-derived CDR1 and CDR2 are SGHDT and YYEEEE. CDR3 amino acids: CASSPGGPFSGNTIYF. The CDR3 DNA reads as TGTGCCAGCAGCCCGGGTGGCCCCTTCTCTGGAAACACCATATATTTT.

The chain has TRBV6-1 and TRBJ1-5; D might be TRBD1 (5 bases). Germline V gene data show CDR1 as MNHNS and CDR2 as SASEGT. The V end was cut by 8 bases, the J end by 1 base, with 12 bases between. The CDR3 has 14 amino acids. CDR3: CASRAGSSNQPQHF. In DNA form, the CDR3 reads TGTGCCAGCCGGGCAGGGTCCAGCAATCAGCCCCAGCATTTT.

V is TRBV6-5 and J is TRBJ2-1; no definite D call. CDR3 size: 15 residues. Per germline, CDR1 MNHEY and CDR2 SVGAGI. V was clipped by 2 bases and J by 2 bases, with 10 bases between them. The DNA for the CDR3 is TGTGCCAGCAGTTACGCCTCCCCGGCCTACAATGAGCAGTTCTTC. Its protein is CASSYASPAYNEQFF.

The V and J genes are TRBV11-2 and TRBJ2-1; D ambiguous. Germline V gene sequence: CDR1 SGHAT, CDR2 FQNNGV. This CDR3 comprises 17 residues. Trimming stripped 6 bases from V and 2 bases from J, with 20 bases between. The CDR3 spells CASSYTPPDGAYNEQFF. DNA for the CDR3: TGTGCCAGCAGTTACACCCCCCCTGACGGAGCCTACAATGAGCAGTTCTTC.

The V gene is TRBV5-1, the J gene TRBJ2-5; the match to TRBD2 covers 7 bases. The germline V gene encodes CDR1 SGHRS and CDR2 YFSETQ. J was trimmed by 3 bases and V by 4 bases; bases with no gene match: 9. The CDR3 consists of 15 residues. CDR3 DNA sequence: TGCGCCAGCAGCCCCGCGATGGGAGGGGAAGAGACCCAGTACTTC. It encodes CASSPAMGGEETQYF.

The rearrangement joins TRBV4-2 to TRBJ2-3, with 7 bases aligning to TRBD1. CDR1 LGHNA and CDR2 YNFKEQ come from the germline V gene. This CDR3 has 18 amino acids. Trimming at V came to 0 bases and at J to 0 bases, leaving 9 bases not matched to a gene. The CDR3 DNA sequence: TGTGCCAGCAGCCAAGAAGGGCCCAGGACAGGTAGCACAGATACGCAGTATTTT. This translates into CASSQEGPRTGSTDTQYF.